This T cell receptor beta chain derives from a study of CD8 T cells in Susac syndrome. An input of about 0.45 to 1 ug of RNA was subjected to reverse transcription using random hexamers. Using its own MiXCR run on the immunoSEQ multiplex PCR reads, TCRdb lists one record per CDR3 protein. The table lists roughly 130,000 distinct CDR3 sequences, about 95% of them singletons. The ends were cut back, 5 bases at V and 0 bases at J, with 12 bases in the middle. The CDR3 is 15 amino acids. CDR1 is SGHRS and CDR2 is YFSETQ in the germline V gene. This clonotype was counted once. CD8+ and CD4+ T cells from blood underwent TCR beta sequencing.

The sequence derives from a human donor in good health. What was sequenced was CD4+ T cells from PBMCs. The chain combines TRBV5-1 with TRBJ1-3; D is unresolved. The CDR3 sequence: CASRTSWDSGNTIYF. CDR3 DNA: TGCGCCAGCAGAACTTCCTGGGACTCTGGAAACACCATATATTTT.